This T cell receptor (beta chain) was sequenced in a study of T cell responses to AZD1222 COVID-19 vaccine. Looked up from germline, CDR1 is MNHEY and CDR2 is SVGAGI. There are 15 residues in the CDR3. Trimming took 2 bases from V and 0 from J, leaving 8 bases between them. To note about this clone: This sample also contains other DNA sequences that code for the same CDR3.

The repertoire was sequenced with immunoSEQ multiplex PCR; TCRdb's copy has only in-frame clones and lacks some. The sample holds more than 80,000 clones, almost 90% seen once. The sample in question was peripheral blood, obtained on day 0 of AZD1222 vaccination. This TCR came from an adult in good health. The chain employs TRBV6-5 and TRBJ1-3; D gene uncertain. This chain's CDR3 is CASSYSVVSGNTIYF. The CDR3 DNA reads as TGTGCCAGCAGTTACAGCGTCGTCTCTGGAAACACCATATATTTT.